This TCR beta chain comes out of a study of blood T cells in healthy people across ages. The CDR3 totals 12 residues. Germline V CDR1 and CDR2: LNHDA, SQIVND (reference sequence). Trimming pared 4 bases from V and 7 bases from J, leaving 10 bases between. The study, taken as a whole, reports: Long-lived donors had more naive CD4+ cells and higher diversity than aged donors.

Sample-barcoded 5' priming and a J-beta primer mix drove a second PCR of 7 to 11 cycles. From the 5' RACE reads, TCRdb called clonotypes with MiXCR, one entry per CDR3 protein. The profile shows some 1.5 million distinct CDR3 sequences, 28% of them singletons. Details on this clonotype: Its antigen is currently unknown.

The chain carries TRBV19 and TRBJ1-2; no clear D. Sequenced material: blood. This TCR was sampled from a woman aged 25 to 39 in good health. CDR3: CASSKPSGGYTF. The CDR3 DNA reads TGTGCCAGTAGTAAACCCAGTGGTGGCTACACCTTC.